Following are 16 T cell receptor beta chains from one sample sequenced in a study of blood T cells in healthy people across ages. A J-beta primer mix and a sample-barcoded 5' primer were used in a second PCR of roughly 7 to 12 cycles. TCRdb analysed the 5' RACE reads with MiXCR anew, one entry per CDR3 protein. This table holds almost 800,000 distinct CDR3 sequences, roughly 50% found once. Sequencing was carried out using blood. All receptors derive from a man younger than 45 in good health.

There are many counts of this clonotype. This chain links TRBV7-2 with TRBJ2-6, with D hard to call. The germline V gene encodes CDR1 SGHTA and CDR2 FQGNSA. This CDR3 is built from 14 residues. Trimming took off 6 bases at V and 0 bases at J, with 6 bases between the two ends. The DNA for the CDR3 is TGTGCCAGCAGTCTGGCCTCTGGGGCCAACGTCCTGACTTTC. Its protein is CASSLASGANVLTF.

To note about this clonotype: This may arise from a read error, as a much more abundant clone is one base away. The chain joins TRBV3-1 to TRBJ2-7; D is uncertain. Germline V lookup: CDR1 LGHDT, CDR2 YNNKEL (reference sequence). The V end was cut by 4 bases, the J end by 3 bases, with 16 bases between. The CDR3 extends over 15 amino acids. In DNA, the CDR3 is TGTGCCAGCAGCCTGATGGGCCAAGCCGTCTACGAGCAGTACTTC. This translates into CASSLMGQAVYEQYF.

This clonotype appeared once. The chain recombines TRBV20-1 with TRBJ1-1; TRBD1 matches 9 bases. Germline CDR1 reads DFQATT; CDR2 reads SNEGSKA (reference sequence). The junction had 15 bases not matched to a gene; V was cut back by 3 bases and J by 7 bases. This CDR3 is built from 16 residues. In DNA form, the CDR3 reads TGCAGTGCTAGTCTCCCGGGACAGGGCCCCTTTGGTGAAGCTTTCTTT. It encodes CSASLPGQGPFGEAFF.

The chain has TRBV10-3 and TRBJ2-7, with 11 bases that match TRBD2. With 2 bases clipped from V and 1 base from J, the junction kept 4 bases outside the gene matches. This CDR3 region has 16 residues. Germline-derived CDR1 and CDR2 are ENHRY and SYGVKD. CDR3 sequence: CAISEQGTSGSYEQYF. The CDR3 nucleotides are TGTGCCATCAGTGAGCAAGGGACTAGCGGTTCCTACGAGCAGTACTTC.

The rearrangement uses TRBV5-1 and TRBJ1-1; D gene uncertain. The germline V gene has CDR1 SGHRS and CDR2 YFSETQ. The CDR3 sequence is 15 residues long. V gave up 1 base and J gave up 4 bases, with 14 bases separating them. As DNA, the CDR3 is TGCGCCAGCAGCTTGCGAGGGAATAGAGGCACTGAAGCTTTCTTT. It specifies CASSLRGNRGTEAFF. The variable domain in full, completed from reference TRBV5-1 and TRBJ1-1, reads KAGVTQTPRYLIKTRGQQVTLSCSPISGHRSVSWYQQTPGQGLQFLFEYFSETQRNKGNFPGRFSGRQFSNSRSEMNVSTLELGDSALYLCASSLRGNRGTEAFFGQGTRLTVV.

The sample holds one count of this clonotype. The CDR3 region is CASSHRAVGTDTQYF. DNA for the CDR3: TGTGCCAGCAGTCACAGGGCGGTGGGCACAGATACGCAGTATTTT. The rearrangement joins TRBV12-3 or TRBV12-4 to TRBJ2-3, with D perhaps TRBD1 (6 bases). V was pared by 5 bases and J by 1 base, with 13 bases between. This CDR3 is built from 15 residues.

This chain uses TRBV20-1 with TRBJ2-7, with D possibly being TRBD2 (6 bases). Trimming removed 0 bases from V and 2 bases from J, with 11 bases in between. Germline V CDR1 and CDR2: DFQATT, SNEGSKA (reference sequence). The CDR3 extends over 14 amino acids. The CDR3 nucleotides read TGCAGTGCTAGAGAGGCGGAGGGCCCCTACGAGCAGTACTTC. It yields the protein CSAREAEGPYEQYF.

This CDR3 is CSGSGQGYGYTF. The CDR3 DNA sequence: TGCAGCGGATCTGGACAGGGGTATGGCTACACCTTC. This chain links TRBV29-1 with TRBJ1-2; 9 nucleotides match TRBD1. This CDR3 has 12 amino acids. Germline V lookup: CDR1 SQVTM, CDR2 ANQGSEA. Germline trimming cut 7 bases from V and 5 bases from J; bases unmatched to any gene: 5.

The chain carries TRBV20-1 and TRBJ1-6; maybe TRBD1 (5 bases). V was cut by 1 base and J by 4 bases, with 14 bases left in between. This CDR3 is built from 16 residues. The germline V gene encodes CDR1 DFQATT and CDR2 SNEGSKA (reference sequence). The CDR3 sequence is CSARVRDELYNSPLHF. For the CDR3, the DNA is TGCAGTGCTAGAGTGAGGGACGAGCTTTATAATTCACCCCTCCACTTT.

The genes are TRBV30 and TRBJ1-2, with D possibly matching TRBD1 (5 bases). This CDR3 is built from 12 residues. CDR1 GTSNPN and CDR2 SVGIG come from the germline V gene (reference sequence). The CDR3 coding sequence is TGTGCTGGGACGCTCCCTAACTATGGCTACACCTTC. It translates to CAGTLPNYGYTF.

CDR3 protein: CASSSGTAESYNEQFF. Here the CDR3 DNA reads TGTGCCAGCAGCTCAGGGACAGCCGAATCCTACAATGAGCAGTTCTTC. The chain uses TRBV11-2 and TRBJ2-1, with 7 bases matching TRBD1. Germline CDR1 reads SGHAT; CDR2 reads FQNNGV. V lost 4 bases to trimming and J lost 1 base; unmatched junction nucleotides: 7. This CDR3 comprises 16 residues.

The chain employs TRBV7-9 and TRBJ2-5, with TRBD1 matching over 7 bases. The DNA end favors TRBJ2-7, so the J call may be wrong. CDR3 length: 14 residues. The germline V gene has CDR1 SEHNR and CDR2 FQNEAQ (reference sequence). The CDR3 bases are TGTGCCAGCAGCCGTACAGGGGAAAGAGGCGAGCAGTACTTC. As protein: CASSRTGERGEQYF.

This chain joins TRBV7-2 and TRBJ2-3; no clear D gene. V was pared by 5 bases and J by 0 bases, with 12 bases between. The CDR3 is made up of 15 amino acids. Germline values: CDR1 SGHTA, CDR2 FQGNSA. CDR3 coding DNA: TGTGCCAGCAGCCTCACCTGGAGCAGCACAGATACGCAGTATTTT. Protein product: CASSLTWSSTDTQYF.

This clonotype occurred many times. The rearrangement links TRBV25-1 to TRBJ2-3, with TRBD2 matching over 9 bases. CDR3 length equals 17 residues. V trimming: 3 bases; J trimming: 1 base; junction bases outside the gene matches: 8. CDR1 MGHDK and CDR2 SYGVNS come from the germline V gene. The CDR3 protein is CASSEASGIDGTDTQYF. The CDR3 nucleotides are TGTGCCAGCAGTGAGGCTAGCGGGATAGACGGCACAGATACGCAGTATTTT.

V is TRBV29-1 and J is TRBJ2-7; a possible D gene is TRBD2 (5 bases). CDR3 size: 12 residues. Looked up from germline, CDR1 is SQVTM and CDR2 is ANQGSEA. The V gene lost 4 bases and the J gene lost 0 bases, with 7 bases spanning the gap. The CDR3 nucleotides read TGCAGCGTTGCTGGGAGCTCCTACGAGCAGTACTTC. It codes for CSVAGSSYEQYF.

Only a few counts were recorded for this clonotype. V usage is TRBV11-1 and J usage is TRBJ2-5; 8 positions match TRBD2. Looked up from germline, CDR1 is SGHAT and CDR2 is FQDESV (reference sequence). The CDR3 length is 14 residues. With 5 bases clipped from V and 4 bases from J, the junction kept 6 bases outside the gene matches. The CDR3 here is CASSNGLAGETQYF. The DNA of the CDR3 is TGTGCCAGCAGCAACGGACTAGCAGGAGAGACCCAGTACTTC.